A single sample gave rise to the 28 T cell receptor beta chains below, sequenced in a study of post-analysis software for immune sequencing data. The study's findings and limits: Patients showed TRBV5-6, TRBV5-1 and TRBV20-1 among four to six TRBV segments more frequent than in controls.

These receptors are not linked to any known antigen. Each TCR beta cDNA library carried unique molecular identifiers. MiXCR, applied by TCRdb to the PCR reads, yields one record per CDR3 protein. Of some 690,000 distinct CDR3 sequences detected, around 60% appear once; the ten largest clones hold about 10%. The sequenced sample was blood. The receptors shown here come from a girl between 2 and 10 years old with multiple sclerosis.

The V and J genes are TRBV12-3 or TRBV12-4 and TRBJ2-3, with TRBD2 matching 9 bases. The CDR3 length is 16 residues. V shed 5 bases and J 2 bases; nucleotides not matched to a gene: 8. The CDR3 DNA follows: TGTGCCAGCAGTCCCAACCTAGCGGGGATCACAGATACGCAGTATTTT. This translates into CASSPNLAGITDTQYF.

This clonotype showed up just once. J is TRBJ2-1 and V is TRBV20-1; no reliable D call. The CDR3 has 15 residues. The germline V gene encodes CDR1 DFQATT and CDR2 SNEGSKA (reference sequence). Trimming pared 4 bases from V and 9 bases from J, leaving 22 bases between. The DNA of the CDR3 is TGCAGTGCTACGCATCCCAGTAGGTCATATGGTGAGCAGTTCTTC. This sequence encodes CSATHPSRSYGEQFF.

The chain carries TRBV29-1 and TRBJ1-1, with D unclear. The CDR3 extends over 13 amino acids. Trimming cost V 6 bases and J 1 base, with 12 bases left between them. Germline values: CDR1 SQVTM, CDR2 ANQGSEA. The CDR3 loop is CSVQEGWNTEAFF. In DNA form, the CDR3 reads TGCAGCGTGCAAGAGGGCTGGAACACTGAAGCTTTCTTT.

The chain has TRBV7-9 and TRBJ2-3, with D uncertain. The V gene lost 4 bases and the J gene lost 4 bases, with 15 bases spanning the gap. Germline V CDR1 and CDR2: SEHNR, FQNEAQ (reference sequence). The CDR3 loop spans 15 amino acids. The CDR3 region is CASSSPVVTPDTQYF. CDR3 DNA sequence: TGTGCCAGCAGCTCCCCCGTAGTAACGCCAGATACGCAGTATTTT.

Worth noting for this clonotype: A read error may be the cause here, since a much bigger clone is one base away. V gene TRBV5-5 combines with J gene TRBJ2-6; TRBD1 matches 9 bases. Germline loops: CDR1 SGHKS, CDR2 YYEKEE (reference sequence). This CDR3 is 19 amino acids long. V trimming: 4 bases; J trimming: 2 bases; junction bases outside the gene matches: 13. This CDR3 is CASSLTPGQGLPGANVLTF. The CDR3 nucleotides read TGTGCCAGCAGCCTAACCCCGGGACAGGGCCTCCCTGGGGCCAACGTCCTGACTTTC.

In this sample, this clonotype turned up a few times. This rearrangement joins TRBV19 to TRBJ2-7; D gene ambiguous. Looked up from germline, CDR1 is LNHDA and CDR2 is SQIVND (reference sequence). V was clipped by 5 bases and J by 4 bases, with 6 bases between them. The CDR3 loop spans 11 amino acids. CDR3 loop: CASSFKYEQYF. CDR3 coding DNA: TGTGCCAGTAGTTTTAAGTACGAGCAGTACTTC.

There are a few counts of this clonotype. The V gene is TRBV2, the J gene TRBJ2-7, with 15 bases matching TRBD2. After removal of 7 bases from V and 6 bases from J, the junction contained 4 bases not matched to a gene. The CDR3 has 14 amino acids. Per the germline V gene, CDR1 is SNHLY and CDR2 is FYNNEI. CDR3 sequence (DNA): TGTGCCAGCAAAGAGGGACTAGCGGGAGGCGAGCAGTACTTC. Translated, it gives CASKEGLAGGEQYF.

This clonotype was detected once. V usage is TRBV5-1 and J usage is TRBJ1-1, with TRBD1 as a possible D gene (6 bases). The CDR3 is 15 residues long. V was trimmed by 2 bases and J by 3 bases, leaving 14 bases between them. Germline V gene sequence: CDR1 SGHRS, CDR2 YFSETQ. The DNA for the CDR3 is TGCGCCAGCAGCTTAATGGGGGGGCGTGACACTGAAGCTTTCTTT. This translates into CASSLMGGRDTEAFF.

The CDR3 DNA reads TGTGCCAGCAGTTTAACGATGGGGGACACTCAGTATTTT. This translates into CASSLTMGDTQYF. V usage is TRBV12-3 or TRBV12-4 and J usage is TRBJ2-3; D is perhaps TRBD1 (6 bases). Trimming removed 2 bases from V and 12 bases from J, with 15 bases in between. This CDR3 is 13 amino acids long.

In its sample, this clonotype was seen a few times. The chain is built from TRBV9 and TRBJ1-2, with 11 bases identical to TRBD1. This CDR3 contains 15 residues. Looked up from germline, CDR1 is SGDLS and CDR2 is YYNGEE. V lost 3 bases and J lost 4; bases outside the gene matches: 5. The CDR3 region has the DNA TGTGCCAGCAGCGGACCGGGACAGGGGGGCTATGGCTACACCTTC. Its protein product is CASSGPGQGGYGYTF. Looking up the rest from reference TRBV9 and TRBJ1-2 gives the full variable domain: DSGVTQTPKHLITATGQRVTLRCSPRSGDLSVYWYQQSLDQGLQFLIQYYNGEERAKGNILERFSAQQFPDLHSELNLSSLELGDSALYFCASSGPGQGGYGYTFGSGTRLTVV.

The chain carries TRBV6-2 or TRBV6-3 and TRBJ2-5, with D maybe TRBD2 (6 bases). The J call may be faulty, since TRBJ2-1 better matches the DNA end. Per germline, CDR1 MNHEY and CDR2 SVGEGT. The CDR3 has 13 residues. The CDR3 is CASRTGEWETQFF. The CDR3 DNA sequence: TGTGCCAGCAGGACGGGGGAGTGGGAGACCCAGTTCTTC.

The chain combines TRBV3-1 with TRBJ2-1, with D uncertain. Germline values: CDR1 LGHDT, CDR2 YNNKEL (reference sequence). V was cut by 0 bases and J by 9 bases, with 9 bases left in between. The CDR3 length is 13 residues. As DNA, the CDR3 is TGTGCCAGCAGCCAAGAGATAGAGACTGAGCAGTTCTTC. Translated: CASSQEIETEQFF.

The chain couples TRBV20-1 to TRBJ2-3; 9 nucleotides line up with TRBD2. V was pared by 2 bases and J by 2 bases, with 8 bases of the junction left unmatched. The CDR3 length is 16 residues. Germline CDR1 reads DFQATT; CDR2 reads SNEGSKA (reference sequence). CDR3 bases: TGCAGTGCTAGACGGGTTGCGGGAGGGATCACAGATACGCAGTATTTT. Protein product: CSARRVAGGITDTQYF.

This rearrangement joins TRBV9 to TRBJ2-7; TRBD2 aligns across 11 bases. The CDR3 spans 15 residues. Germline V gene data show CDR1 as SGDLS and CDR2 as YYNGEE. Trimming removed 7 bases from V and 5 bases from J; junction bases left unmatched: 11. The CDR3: CASAAAGGLADEQYF. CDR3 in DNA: TGTGCCAGCGCCGCGGCCGGGGGACTAGCGGACGAGCAGTACTTC. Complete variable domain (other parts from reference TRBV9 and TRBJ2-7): DSGVTQTPKHLITATGQRVTLRCSPRSGDLSVYWYQQSLDQGLQFLIQYYNGEERAKGNILERFSAQQFPDLHSELNLSSLELGDSALYFCASAAAGGLADEQYFGPGTRLTVT.

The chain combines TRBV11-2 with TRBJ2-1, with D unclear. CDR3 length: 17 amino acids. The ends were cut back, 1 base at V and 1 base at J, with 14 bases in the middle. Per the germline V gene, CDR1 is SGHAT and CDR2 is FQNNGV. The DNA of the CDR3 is TGTGCCAGCAGCTTAGTTGTGCGGCAGGCATCCTACAATGAGCAGTTCTTC. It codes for CASSLVVRQASYNEQFF. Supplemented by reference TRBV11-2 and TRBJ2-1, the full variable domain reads EAGVAQSPRYKIIEKRQSVAFWCNPISGHATLYWYQQILGQGPKLLIQFQNNGVVDDSQLPKDRFSAERLKGVDSTLKIQPAKLEDSAVYLCASSLVVRQASYNEQFFGPGTRLTVL.

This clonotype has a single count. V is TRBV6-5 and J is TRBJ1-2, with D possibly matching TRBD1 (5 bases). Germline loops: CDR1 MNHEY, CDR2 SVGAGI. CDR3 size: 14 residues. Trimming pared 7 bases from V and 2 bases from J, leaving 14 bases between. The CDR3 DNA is TGTGCCAGCACCCTCACGGAGGGGAACTATGGCTACACCTTC. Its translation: CASTLTEGNYGYTF.

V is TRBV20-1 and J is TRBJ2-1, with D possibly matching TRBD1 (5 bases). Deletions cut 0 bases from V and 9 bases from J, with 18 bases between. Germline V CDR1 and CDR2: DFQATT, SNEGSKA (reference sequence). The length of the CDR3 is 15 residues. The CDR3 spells CSARDPSTVRVEQFF. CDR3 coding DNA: TGCAGTGCTAGAGACCCTTCGACAGTCCGCGTTGAGCAGTTCTTC.

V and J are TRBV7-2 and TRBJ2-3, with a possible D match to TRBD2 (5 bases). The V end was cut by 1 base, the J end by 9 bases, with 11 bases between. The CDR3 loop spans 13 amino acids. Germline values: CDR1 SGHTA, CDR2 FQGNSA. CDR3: CASSLESGRTQYF. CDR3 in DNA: TGTGCCAGCAGCTTAGAGAGCGGTAGGACGCAGTATTTT. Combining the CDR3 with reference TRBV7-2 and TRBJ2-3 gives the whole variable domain GAGVSQSPSNKVTEKGKDVELRCDPISGHTALYWYRQSLGQGLEFLIYFQGNSAPDKSGLPSDRFSAERTGGSVSTLTIQRTQQEDSAVYLCASSLESGRTQYFGPGTRLTVL.

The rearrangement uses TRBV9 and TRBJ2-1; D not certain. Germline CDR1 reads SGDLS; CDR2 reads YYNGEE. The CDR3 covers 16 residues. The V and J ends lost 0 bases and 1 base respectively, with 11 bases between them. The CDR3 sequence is CASSVGYEISYNEQFF. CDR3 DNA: TGTGCCAGCAGCGTAGGTTACGAGATTTCCTACAATGAGCAGTTCTTC.

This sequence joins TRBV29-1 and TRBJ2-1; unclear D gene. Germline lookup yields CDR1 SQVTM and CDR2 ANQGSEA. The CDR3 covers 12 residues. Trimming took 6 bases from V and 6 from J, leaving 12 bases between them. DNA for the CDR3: TGCAGCGTCCCCGACTGGACCAATGAGCAGTTCTTC. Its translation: CSVPDWTNEQFF.

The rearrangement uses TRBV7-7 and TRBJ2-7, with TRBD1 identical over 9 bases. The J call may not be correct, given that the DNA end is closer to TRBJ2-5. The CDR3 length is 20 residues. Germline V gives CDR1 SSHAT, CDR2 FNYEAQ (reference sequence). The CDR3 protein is CASSLVPDRGNCSLVKTQYF. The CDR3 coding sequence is TGTGCCAGCAGCTTAGTACCGGACAGGGGTAACTGTAGTCTCGTAAAGACCCAGTACTTC.

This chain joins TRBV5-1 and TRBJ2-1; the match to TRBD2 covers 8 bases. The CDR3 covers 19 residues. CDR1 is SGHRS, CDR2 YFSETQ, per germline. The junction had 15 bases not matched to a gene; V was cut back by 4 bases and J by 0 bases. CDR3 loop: CASSPRTSLAASSYNEQFF. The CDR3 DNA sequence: TGCGCCAGCAGCCCGCGAACTTCACTAGCGGCGAGCTCCTACAATGAGCAGTTCTTC.

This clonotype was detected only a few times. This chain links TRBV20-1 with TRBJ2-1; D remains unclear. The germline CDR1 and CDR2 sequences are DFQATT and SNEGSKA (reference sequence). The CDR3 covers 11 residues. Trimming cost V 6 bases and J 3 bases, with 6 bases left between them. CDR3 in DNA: TGCAGTGCCGGCTACTACAATGAGCAGTTCTTC. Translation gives CSAGYYNEQFF.

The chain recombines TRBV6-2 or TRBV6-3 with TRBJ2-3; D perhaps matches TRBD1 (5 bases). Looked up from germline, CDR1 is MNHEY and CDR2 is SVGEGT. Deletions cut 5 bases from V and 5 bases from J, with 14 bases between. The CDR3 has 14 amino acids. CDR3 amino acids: CASSAGLHGDTQYF. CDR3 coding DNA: TGTGCCAGCAGTGCAGGGCTGCATGGAGATACGCAGTATTTT.

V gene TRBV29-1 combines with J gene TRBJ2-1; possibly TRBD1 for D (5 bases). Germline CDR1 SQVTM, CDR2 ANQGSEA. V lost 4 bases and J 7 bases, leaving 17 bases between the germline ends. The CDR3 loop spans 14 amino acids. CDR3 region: CSVVDGGRANEQFF. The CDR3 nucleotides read TGCAGCGTTGTGGATGGTGGCAGGGCGAATGAGCAGTTCTTC.

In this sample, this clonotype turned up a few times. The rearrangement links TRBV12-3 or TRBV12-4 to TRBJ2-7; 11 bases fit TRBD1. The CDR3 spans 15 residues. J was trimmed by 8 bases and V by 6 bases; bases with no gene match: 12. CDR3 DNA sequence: TGTGCCAGCAGACGGGACAGGGGGAGTGGCGAGCAGCAGTACTTC. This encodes CASRRDRGSGEQQYF.

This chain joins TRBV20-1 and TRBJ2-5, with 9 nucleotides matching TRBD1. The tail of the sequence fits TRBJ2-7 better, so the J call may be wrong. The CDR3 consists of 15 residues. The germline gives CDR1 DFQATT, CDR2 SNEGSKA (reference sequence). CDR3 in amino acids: CSAGPAGTGPREQYF. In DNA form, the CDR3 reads TGCAGTGCCGGTCCGGCGGGGACAGGGCCCCGCGAGCAGTACTTC.

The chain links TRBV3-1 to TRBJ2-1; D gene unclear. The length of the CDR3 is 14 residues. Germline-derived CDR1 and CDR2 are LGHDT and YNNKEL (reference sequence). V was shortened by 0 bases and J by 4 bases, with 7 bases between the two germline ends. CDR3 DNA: TGTGCCAGCAGCCAAGAACAAGTATACAATGAGCAGTTCTTC. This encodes CASSQEQVYNEQFF.